Below, 3 T cell receptor beta chains from the same sample are listed, as sequenced in a study of OX40 agonist ivuxolimab in advanced cancers. Sequenced by immunoSEQ multiplex PCR; TCRdb stores in-frame clones only, minus some. The sample holds about 83,000 clones, about 86% seen once. Sequences were derived from CD4+ or CD8+ T cells sorted from blood, sampled in a trial of the OX40 agonist ivuxolimab. Source of these receptors: an adult with an advanced solid tumor such as melanoma, head and neck, liver or kidney cancer.

This clone was observed a handful of times. V gene TRBV7-8 combines with J gene TRBJ1-6, with D unclear. Germline loops: CDR1 SGHVS, CDR2 FQNEAQ. V lost 1 base and J lost 6, with 4 bases in between. This CDR3 spans 13 amino acids. The CDR3 region has the DNA TGTGCCAGCAGCTTAGGGGTTAATTCACCCCTCCACTTT. It is translated as CASSLGVNSPLHF.

The CDR3 protein is CASSAFRRGSQAYGYTF. DNA for the CDR3: TGTGCCAGCAGCGCGTTTCGCAGGGGGTCTCAGGCCTATGGCTACACCTTC. The rearrangement joins TRBV11-2 to TRBJ1-2; 7 bases fit TRBD1. This CDR3 region has 17 residues. Germline V gene data show CDR1 as SGHAT and CDR2 as FQNNGV. Germline trimming cut 5 bases from V and 4 bases from J; bases unmatched to any gene: 16.

The CDR3 nucleotides are TGTGCCAGTAGTCTCACAGGGGTCAATTCACCCCTCCACTTT. This codes for CASSLTGVNSPLHF. The gene calls are TRBV19 and TRBJ1-6; TRBD1 matches 7 bases. From germline, CDR1 is LNHDA and CDR2 SQIVND (reference sequence). The CDR3 consists of 14 residues. V was clipped by 5 bases and J by 7 bases; unmatched bases: 5.